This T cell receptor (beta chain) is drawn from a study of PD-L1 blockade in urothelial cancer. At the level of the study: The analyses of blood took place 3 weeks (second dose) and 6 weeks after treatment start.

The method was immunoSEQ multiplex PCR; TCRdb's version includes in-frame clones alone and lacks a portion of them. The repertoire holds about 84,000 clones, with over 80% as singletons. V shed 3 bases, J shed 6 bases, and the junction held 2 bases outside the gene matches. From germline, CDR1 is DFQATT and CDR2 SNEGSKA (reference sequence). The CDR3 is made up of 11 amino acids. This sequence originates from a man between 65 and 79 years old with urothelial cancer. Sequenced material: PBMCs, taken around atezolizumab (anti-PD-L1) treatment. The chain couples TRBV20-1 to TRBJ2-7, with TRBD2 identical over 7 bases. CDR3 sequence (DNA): TGCAGTGCTAGTAGGACTAGCGAGCAGTACTTC. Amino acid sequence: CSASRTSEQYF.